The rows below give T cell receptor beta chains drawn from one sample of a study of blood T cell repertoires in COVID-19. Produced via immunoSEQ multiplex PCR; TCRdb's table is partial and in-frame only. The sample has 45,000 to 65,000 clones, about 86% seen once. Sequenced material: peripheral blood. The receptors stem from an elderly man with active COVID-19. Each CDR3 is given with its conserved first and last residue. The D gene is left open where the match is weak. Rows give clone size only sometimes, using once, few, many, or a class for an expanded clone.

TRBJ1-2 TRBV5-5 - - TGTGCCAGCAGCTTGGCGCAGGACAGTTATGGCTACACCTTC CASSLAQDSYGYTF
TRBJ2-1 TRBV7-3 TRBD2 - TGTGCCAGCAGCTTGAGCGGGAGCTCCTACAATGAGCAGTTCTTC CASSLSGSSYNEQFF
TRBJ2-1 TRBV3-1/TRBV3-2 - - TGTGCCAGCAGCCCCCCCGCCTACAATGAGCAGTTCTTC CASSPPAYNEQFF
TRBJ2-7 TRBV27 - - TGTGCCAGCAGTTTATACTCTGATCTATACGAGCAGTACTTC CASSLYSDLYEQYF
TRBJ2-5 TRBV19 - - TGTGCCAGTAGCCCAGTGGGCATGGAAGAGACCCAGTACTTC CASSPVGMEETQYF
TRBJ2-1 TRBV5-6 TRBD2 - TGTGCCAGCAGCGGAGGAGGGACTAGCTATTACAATGAGCAGTTCTTC CASSGGGTSYYNEQFF
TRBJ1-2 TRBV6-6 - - TGTGCCAGCAGTTACTCGCCAGCTAACTATGGCTACACCTTC CASSYSPANYGYTF
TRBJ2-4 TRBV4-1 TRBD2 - TGCGCCAGCAGCCAGCAATCCGGGACTACAAAAAACATTCAGTACTTC CASSQQSGTTKNIQYF
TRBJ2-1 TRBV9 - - TGTGCCAGCAGCGTAGAAAATGCTAGATCTTACAATGAGCAGTTCTTC CASSVENARSYNEQFF
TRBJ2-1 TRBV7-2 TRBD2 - TGTGCCAGCAGCTTAGCCGCGGGACTAGCGGGCTTCAGTTTTCGTGAGCAGTTCTTC CASSLAAGLAGFSFREQFF
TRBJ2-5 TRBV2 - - TGTGCCAGCAGCATGAACCCCCCGAGGGAGACCCAGTACTTC CASSMNPPRETQYF
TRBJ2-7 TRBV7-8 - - TGTGCCAGCAGCTTAGCTAGAGTAGTGAGCTCCTACGAGCAGTACTTC CASSLARVVSSYEQYF
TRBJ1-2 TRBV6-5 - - TGTGCCAGCAGACCAGGCCCGCTTGAAGGCTACACCTTC CASRPGPLEGYTF
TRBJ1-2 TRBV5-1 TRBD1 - TGCGCCAGCAGCCCAGGGACAGGGATTTGGGGCTACACCTTC CASSPGTGIWGYTF
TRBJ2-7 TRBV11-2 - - TGTGCCAGCAGCTCGTTAAGGGGAACCTACGAGCAGTACTTC CASSSLRGTYEQYF
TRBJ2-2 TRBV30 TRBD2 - TGTGCCTGGAGTGGGGGGACTATCATCACCGGGGAGCTGTTTTTT CAWSGGTIITGELFF
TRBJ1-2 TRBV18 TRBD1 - TGTGCCAGCTCACCCGGGACCGGACAGGGAAAGGACTATGGCTACACCTTC CASSPGTGQGKDYGYTF
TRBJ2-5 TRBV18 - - TGTGCCAGCTCACCACTGGGGCTACAAGAGACCCAGTACTTC CASSPLGLQETQYF
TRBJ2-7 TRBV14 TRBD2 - TGTGCCAGCAGCCGATCCAGCGGGAGCTACGAGCAGTACTTC CASSRSSGSYEQYF
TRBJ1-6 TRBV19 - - TGTGCCAGTAGTATAGATACCGCGGGCTCCTATAATTCACCCCTCCACTTT CASSIDTAGSYNSPLHF
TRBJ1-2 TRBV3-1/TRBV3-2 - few TGTGCCAGCAGCCAAGAGGGCGTGGGGCGGACAGCTGGCTATGGCTACACCTTC CASSQEGVGRTAGYGYTF
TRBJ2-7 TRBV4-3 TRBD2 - TGCGCCAGCAGCCAAGATCTGACTAGCGGATCCTACGAGCAGTACTTC CASSQDLTSGSYEQYF
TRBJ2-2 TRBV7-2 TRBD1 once TGTGCCAGCAGCTTAGCGTGGGACAGCATTTACGGGGAGCTGTTTTTT CASSLAWDSIYGELFF
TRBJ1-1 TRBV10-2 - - TGCGCCAGCAGTGAGCTGACTGAAGCTTTCTTT CASSELTEAFF
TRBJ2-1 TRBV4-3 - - TGCGCCAGCAGCCAAACTGATAGCGGTGAGCAGTTCTTC CASSQTDSGEQFF
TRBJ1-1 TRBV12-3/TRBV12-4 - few TGTGCCAGCAGTTTTGGCCAGGGCGCTGAAGCTTTCTTT CASSFGQGAEAFF
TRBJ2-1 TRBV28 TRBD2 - TGTGCCAGCAGTTCCATCCTCTTAGCGGGACCCACCTCCTACAATGAGCAGTTCTTC CASSSILLAGPTSYNEQFF
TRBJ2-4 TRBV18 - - TGTGCCAGCTCACCGGGGCCCAAAAACATTCAGTACTTC CASSPGPKNIQYF
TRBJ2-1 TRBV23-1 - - TGCGCCAGGAAACGCGGGACTCACAATGAGCAGTTCTTC CARKRGTHNEQFF
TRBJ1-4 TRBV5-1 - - TGCGCCAGCAGCCACGACAGGCCTATTAATGAAAAACTGTTTTTT CASSHDRPINEKLFF
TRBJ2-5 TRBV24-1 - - TGTGCCACCAGTGACTCCGGCGGGGGCACCCCTTTGGAGACCCAGTACTTC CATSDSGGGTPLETQYF
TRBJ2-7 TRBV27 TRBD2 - TGTGCCAGTAGAAATACTTCAGGGAGGGTACCCTACGAGCAGTACTTC CASRNTSGRVPYEQYF
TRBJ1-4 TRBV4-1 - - TGCGCCAGCAGCCAAGCCCAGGCCACTGCAACTAATGAAAAACTGTTTTTT CASSQAQATATNEKLFF
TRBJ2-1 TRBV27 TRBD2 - TGTGCCAGCACTACCCCGGGGCTAGCGGAGTACAATGAGCAGTTCTTC CASTTPGLAEYNEQFF
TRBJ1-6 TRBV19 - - TGTGCCAGTAGTAGTCGCCCCTCATCGGGAGGGAGGTCACCCCTCCACTTT CASSSRPSSGGRSPLHF
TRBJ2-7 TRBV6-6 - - TGTGCCAGCAGTTACGAGGGTCTCGAGCAGTACTTC CASSYEGLEQYF
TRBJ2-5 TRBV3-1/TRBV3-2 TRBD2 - TGTGCCAGCAGCCAAGGTCTAGCGGGCCAAGAGACCCAGTACTTC CASSQGLAGQETQYF